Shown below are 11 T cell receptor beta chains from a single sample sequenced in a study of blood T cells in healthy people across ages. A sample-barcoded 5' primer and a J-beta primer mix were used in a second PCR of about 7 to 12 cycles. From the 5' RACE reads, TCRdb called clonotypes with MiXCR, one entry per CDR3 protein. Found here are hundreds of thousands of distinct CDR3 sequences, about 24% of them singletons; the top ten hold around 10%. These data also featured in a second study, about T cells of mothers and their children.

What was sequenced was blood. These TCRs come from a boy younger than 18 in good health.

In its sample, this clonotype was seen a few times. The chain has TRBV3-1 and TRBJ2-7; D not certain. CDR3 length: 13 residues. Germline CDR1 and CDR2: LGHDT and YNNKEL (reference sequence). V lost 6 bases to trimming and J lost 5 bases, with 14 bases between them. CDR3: CASRAKSSHEQYF. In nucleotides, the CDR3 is TGTGCCAGCAGAGCCAAGTCCAGTCACGAGCAGTACTTC.

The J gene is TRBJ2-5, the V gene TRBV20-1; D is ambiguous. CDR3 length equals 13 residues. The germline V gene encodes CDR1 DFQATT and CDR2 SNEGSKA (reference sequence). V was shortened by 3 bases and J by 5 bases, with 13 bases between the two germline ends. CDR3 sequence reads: CSASTWGRETQYF. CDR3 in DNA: TGCAGTGCTAGTACGTGGGGTCGGGAGACCCAGTACTTC.

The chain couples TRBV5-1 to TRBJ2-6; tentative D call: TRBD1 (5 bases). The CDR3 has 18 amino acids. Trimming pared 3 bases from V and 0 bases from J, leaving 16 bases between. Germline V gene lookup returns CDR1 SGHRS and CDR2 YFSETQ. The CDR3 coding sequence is TGCGCCAGCAGCTCGATCGTACAGGATTACTCTGGGGCCAACGTCCTGACTTTC. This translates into CASSSIVQDYSGANVLTF.

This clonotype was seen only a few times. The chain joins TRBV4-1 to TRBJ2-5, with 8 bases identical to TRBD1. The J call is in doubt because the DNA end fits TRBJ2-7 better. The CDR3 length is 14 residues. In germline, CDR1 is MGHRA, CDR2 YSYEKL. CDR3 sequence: CASSHTGGRNEQYF. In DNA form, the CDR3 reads TGCGCCAGCAGCCACACAGGGGGTCGCAACGAGCAGTACTTC.

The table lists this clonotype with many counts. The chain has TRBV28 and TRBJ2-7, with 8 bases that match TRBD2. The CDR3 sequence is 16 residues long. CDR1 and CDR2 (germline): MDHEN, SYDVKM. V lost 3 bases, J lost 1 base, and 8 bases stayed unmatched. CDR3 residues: CASSFSLAGLSYEQYF. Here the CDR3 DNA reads TGTGCCAGCAGTTTTAGCCTAGCGGGTTTGTCCTACGAGCAGTACTTC.

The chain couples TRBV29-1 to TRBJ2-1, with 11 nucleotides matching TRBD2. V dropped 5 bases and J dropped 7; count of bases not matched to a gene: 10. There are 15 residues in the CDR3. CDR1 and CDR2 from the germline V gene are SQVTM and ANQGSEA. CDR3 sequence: CSVHKTSGANNEQFF. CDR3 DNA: TGCAGCGTTCACAAGACTAGCGGGGCAAATAATGAGCAGTTCTTC.

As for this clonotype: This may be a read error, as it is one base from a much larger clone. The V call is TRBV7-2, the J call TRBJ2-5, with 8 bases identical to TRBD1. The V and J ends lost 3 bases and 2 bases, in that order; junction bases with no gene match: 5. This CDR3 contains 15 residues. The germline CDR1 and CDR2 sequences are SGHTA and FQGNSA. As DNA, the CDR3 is TGTGCCAGCAGCTTGCGACAGGGGTGGCAAGAGACCCAGTACTTC. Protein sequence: CASSLRQGWQETQYF.

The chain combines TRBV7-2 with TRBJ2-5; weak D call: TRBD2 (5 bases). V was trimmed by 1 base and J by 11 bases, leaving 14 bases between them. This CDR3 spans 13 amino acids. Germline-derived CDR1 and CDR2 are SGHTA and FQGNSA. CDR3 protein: CASSLGGQNRQYF. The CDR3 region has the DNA TGTGCCAGCAGCTTAGGAGGGCAGAATCGGCAGTACTTC.

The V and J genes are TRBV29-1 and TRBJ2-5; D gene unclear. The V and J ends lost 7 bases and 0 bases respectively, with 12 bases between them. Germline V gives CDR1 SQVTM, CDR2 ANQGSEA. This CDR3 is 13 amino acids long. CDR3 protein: CSARTSHQETQYF. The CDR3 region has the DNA TGCAGCGCCCGGACCAGCCACCAAGAGACCCAGTACTTC. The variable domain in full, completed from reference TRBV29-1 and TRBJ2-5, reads SAVISQKPSRDICQRGTSLTIQCQVDSQVTMMFWYRQQPGQSLTLIATANQGSEATYESGFVIDKFPISRPNLTFSTLTVSNMSPEDSSIYLCSARTSHQETQYFGPGTRLLVL.

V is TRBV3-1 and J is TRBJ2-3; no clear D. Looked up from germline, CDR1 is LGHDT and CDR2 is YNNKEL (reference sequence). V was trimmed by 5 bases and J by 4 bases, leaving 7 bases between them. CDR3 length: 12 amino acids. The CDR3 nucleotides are TGTGCCAGCAGCGCCACTGCAGATACGCAGTATTTT. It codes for CASSATADTQYF.

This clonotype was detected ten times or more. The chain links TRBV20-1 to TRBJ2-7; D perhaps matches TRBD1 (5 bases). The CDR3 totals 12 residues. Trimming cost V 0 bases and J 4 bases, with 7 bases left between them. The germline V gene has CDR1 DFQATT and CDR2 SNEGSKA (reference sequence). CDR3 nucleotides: TGCAGTGCTAGAGAGCAGGGTTACGAGCAGTACTTC. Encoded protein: CSAREQGYEQYF.